The clone carrying this T cell receptor beta chain has a single count. The antigen is undetermined. The authors ran the immunoSEQ assay, v3.0, at survey level. Sequencing was performed with immunoSEQ multiplex PCR; in TCRdb, only in-frame clones are kept and a portion is missing. The table records some 28,000 clones, roughly 94% of them present only once. The source of the sample is a study of long-term antiretroviral therapy in people with HIV. General study findings and limits: Within the repertoire, clones expanded before ART were dominant at all time points.

Germline CDR1 LNHDA, CDR2 SQIVND (reference sequence). This CDR3 spans 15 amino acids. Trimming took off 2 bases at V and 0 bases at J, with 8 bases between the two ends. The rearrangement joins TRBV19 to TRBJ2-1; no reliable D call. The sequence came from a middle-aged man with HIV. Sequencing was performed on unsorted PBMCs, taken 5.3 years after starting antiretroviral therapy. CDR3 sequence reads: CASSIFLSSYNEQFF. In DNA, the CDR3 is TGTGCCAGTAGTATATTCCTGAGCTCCTACAATGAGCAGTTCTTC.